Presented here are 11 T cell receptor beta chains from one specimen sequenced in a study of identical twins. From the 5' RACE reads, TCRdb called clonotypes with MiXCR, one entry per CDR3 protein. The sample contains about 530,000 distinct CDR3 sequences, nearly 15% of which appear only once. The data also belong to a second study, concerning yellow fever vaccine responses in identical twins.

The sequenced sample consisted of CD4+ T cells sorted from blood. Source of these receptors: a young woman in good health.

This clonotype was counted a few times. The chain recombines TRBV6-2 or TRBV6-3 with TRBJ2-1; tentative D call: TRBD1 (5 bases). V dropped 2 bases and J dropped 0 bases, with 17 bases sitting between them. The CDR3 has 18 amino acids. CDR1 is MNHEY, CDR2 SVGEGT, per germline. This CDR3 is CASSYLWQGDRSYNEQFF. The CDR3 DNA is TGTGCCAGCAGTTACCTTTGGCAGGGCGACCGCTCCTACAATGAGCAGTTCTTC.

This sequence joins TRBV21-1 and TRBJ2-7; the DNA was not compared with TRBD2, the D call given in the table. TRBV21-1 is shown as a pseudogene. The CDR3 has 17 amino acids. The CDR3 spells CASSKMRLADSSYEQYF. DNA for the CDR3: TGTGCCAGCAGCAAAATGCGGCTAGCGGATAGCTCCTACGAGCAGTACTTC.

This clonotype showed up many times. This sequence joins TRBV7-2 and TRBJ2-2, with unresolved D. CDR1 is SGHTA, CDR2 FQGNSA, per germline. Deletions cut 4 bases from V and 1 base from J, with 10 bases between. This CDR3 is built from 15 residues. The CDR3 loop reads CASSSSYMNTGELFF. The CDR3 coding sequence is TGTGCCAGCAGCTCTTCGTACATGAACACCGGGGAGCTGTTTTTT.

This sequence joins TRBV20-1 and TRBJ2-5, with a possible D match to TRBD2 (5 bases). The CDR3 totals 15 residues. V was clipped by 5 bases and J by 2 bases, with 18 bases between them. Germline V gene data show CDR1 as DFQATT and CDR2 as SNEGSKA (reference sequence). CDR3: CSAGRTTTHQETQYF. CDR3 nucleotide sequence: TGCAGTGCTGGAAGAACGACTACACATCAAGAGACCCAGTACTTC.

This clonotype was detected ten times or more. The chain employs TRBV5-1 and TRBJ2-2; 7 positions agree with TRBD2. Germline trimming cut 4 bases from V and 0 bases from J; bases unmatched to any gene: 12. The CDR3 is 18 amino acids. The germline gives CDR1 SGHRS, CDR2 YFSETQ. In nucleotides, the CDR3 is TGCGCCAGCAGCCCTCGATCGGGACTACTCGCGAACACCGGGGAGCTGTTTTTT. Protein product: CASSPRSGLLANTGELFF.

V and J are TRBV19 and TRBJ2-1; D remains ambiguous. This CDR3 spans 14 amino acids. Trimming pared 4 bases from V and 1 base from J, leaving 8 bases between. Looked up from germline, CDR1 is LNHDA and CDR2 is SQIVND (reference sequence). The DNA of the CDR3 is TGTGCCAGTAGTACGTGGGGTTCCTACAATGAGCAGTTCTTC. Translating gives CASSTWGSYNEQFF.

The V call is TRBV5-4, the J call TRBJ2-5, with D hard to call. V shed 1 base and J shed 1 base, with 11 bases lying between them. Per the germline V gene, CDR1 is SGHNT and CDR2 is YYREEE (reference sequence). The CDR3 loop spans 15 amino acids. The DNA for the CDR3 is TGTGCCAGCAGCTTGAGAGGAAAGCCCCAAGAGACCCAGTACTTC. Amino acid sequence: CASSLRGKPQETQYF.

The table lists this clonotype with a few counts. The gene calls are TRBV5-1 and TRBJ2-2, with TRBD2 as a possible D gene (6 bases). V gave up 5 bases and J gave up 6 bases, with 8 bases separating them. This CDR3 comprises 12 residues. Per germline, CDR1 SGHRS and CDR2 YFSETQ. The CDR3 loop is CASRLAPGELFF. The CDR3 DNA is TGCGCCAGCAGACTAGCCCCCGGGGAGCTGTTTTTT.

The J gene is TRBJ2-1, the V gene TRBV15; possibly TRBD1 for D (5 bases). Germline V lookup: CDR1 LNHNV, CDR2 YYDKDF (reference sequence). The CDR3 runs 19 residues. V was trimmed by 0 bases and J by 5 bases, leaving 23 bases between them. The CDR3 is CATSRDILYGERGNNEQFF. CDR3 DNA sequence: TGTGCCACCAGCAGAGATATACTGTACGGAGAAAGGGGAAACAATGAGCAGTTCTTC.

The chain couples TRBV6-5 to TRBJ2-7; D is unresolved. Trimming removed 0 bases at V and 2 bases at J, with 17 bases between. The length of the CDR3 is 17 residues. Germline V lookup: CDR1 MNHEY, CDR2 SVGAGI. CDR3 residues: CASSYSQAGTYPYEQYF. The CDR3 coding sequence is TGTGCCAGCAGTTACTCGCAGGCTGGCACGTACCCCTACGAGCAGTACTTC.

The chain carries TRBV19 and TRBJ2-3; D is uncertain. Germline lookup yields CDR1 LNHDA and CDR2 SQIVND (reference sequence). V lost 6 bases and J lost 2, with 12 bases in between. CDR3 length: 14 amino acids. CDR3 DNA: TGTGCCAGTAGCAACACCGGAGCCACAGATACGCAGTATTTT. It codes for CASSNTGATDTQYF.